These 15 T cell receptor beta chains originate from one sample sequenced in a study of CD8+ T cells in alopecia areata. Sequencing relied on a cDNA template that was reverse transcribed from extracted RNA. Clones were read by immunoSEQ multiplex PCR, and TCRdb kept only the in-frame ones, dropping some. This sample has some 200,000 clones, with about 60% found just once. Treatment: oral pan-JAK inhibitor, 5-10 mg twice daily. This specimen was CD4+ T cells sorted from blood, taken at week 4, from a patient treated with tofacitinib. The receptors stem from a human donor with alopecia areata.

The CDR3 sequence is CAWSAGTSILGEQYF. The CDR3 DNA sequence: TGTGCCTGGAGTGCCGGGACTAGCATCCTCGGCGAGCAGTACTTC. This sequence joins TRBV30 and TRBJ2-7; TRBD2 matches at 9 bases. V trimming: 1 base; J trimming: 6 bases; junction bases outside the gene matches: 10. CDR1 and CDR2 (germline): GTSNPN, SVGIG (reference sequence). CDR3 size: 15 residues.

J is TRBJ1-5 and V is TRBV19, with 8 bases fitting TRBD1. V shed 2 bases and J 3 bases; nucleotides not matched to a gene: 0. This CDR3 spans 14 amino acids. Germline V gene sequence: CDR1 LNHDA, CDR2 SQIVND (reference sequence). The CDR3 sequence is CASSIQGANQPQHF. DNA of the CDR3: TGTGCCAGTAGTATACAGGGGGCCAATCAGCCCCAGCATTTT.

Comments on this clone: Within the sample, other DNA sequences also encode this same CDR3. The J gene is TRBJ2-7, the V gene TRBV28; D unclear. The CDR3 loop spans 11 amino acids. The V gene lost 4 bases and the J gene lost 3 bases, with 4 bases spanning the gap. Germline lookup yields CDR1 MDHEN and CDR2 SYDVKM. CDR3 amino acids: CASSSFYEQYF. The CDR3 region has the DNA TGTGCCAGCAGTTCGTTCTACGAGCAGTACTTC. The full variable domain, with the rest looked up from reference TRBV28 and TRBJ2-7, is DVKVTQSSRYLVKRTGEKVFLECVQDMDHENMFWYRQDPGLGLRLIYFSYDVKMKEKGDIPEGYSVSREKKERFSLILESASTNQTSMYLCASSSFYEQYFGPGTRLTVT.

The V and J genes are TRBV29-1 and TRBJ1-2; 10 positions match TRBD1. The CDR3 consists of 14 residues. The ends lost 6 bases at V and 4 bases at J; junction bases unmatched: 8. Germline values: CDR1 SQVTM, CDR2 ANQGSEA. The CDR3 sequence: CSVSQGQGSYGYTF. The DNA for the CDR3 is TGCAGCGTCTCGCAGGGACAGGGGTCCTATGGCTACACCTTC. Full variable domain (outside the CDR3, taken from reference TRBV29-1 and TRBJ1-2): SAVISQKPSRDICQRGTSLTIQCQVDSQVTMMFWYRQQPGQSLTLIATANQGSEATYESGFVIDKFPISRPNLTFSTLTVSNMSPEDSSIYLCSVSQGQGSYGYTFGSGTRLTVV.

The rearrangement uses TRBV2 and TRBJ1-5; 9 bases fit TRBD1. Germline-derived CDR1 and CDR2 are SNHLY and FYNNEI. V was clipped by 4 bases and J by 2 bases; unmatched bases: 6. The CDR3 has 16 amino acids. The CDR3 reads CASSGTGAGGNQPQHF. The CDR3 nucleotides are TGTGCCAGCAGTGGGACAGGGGCGGGTGGCAATCAGCCCCAGCATTTT.

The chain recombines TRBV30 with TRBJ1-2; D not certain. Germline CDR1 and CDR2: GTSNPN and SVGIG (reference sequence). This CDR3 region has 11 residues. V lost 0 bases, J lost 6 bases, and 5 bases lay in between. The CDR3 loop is CAWSVPNGYTF. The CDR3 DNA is TGTGCCTGGAGTGTCCCCAATGGCTACACCTTC.

The CDR3 sequence is CASSQDGRKQETQYF. The CDR3 DNA reads as TGTGCCAGCAGCCAAGATGGGCGCAAACAAGAGACCCAGTACTTC. The chain recombines TRBV4-2 with TRBJ2-5; D remains unclear. The ends were cut back, 0 bases at V and 2 bases at J, with 10 bases in the middle. Germline CDR1 and CDR2: LGHNA and YNFKEQ. The CDR3 contains 15 residues.

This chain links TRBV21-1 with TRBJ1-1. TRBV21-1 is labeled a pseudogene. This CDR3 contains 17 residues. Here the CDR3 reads CASTQGWSPTLYTEAFF. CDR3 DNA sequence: TGTGCCAGCACCCAAGGGTGGTCCCCGACCCTCTACACTGAAGCTTTCTTT.

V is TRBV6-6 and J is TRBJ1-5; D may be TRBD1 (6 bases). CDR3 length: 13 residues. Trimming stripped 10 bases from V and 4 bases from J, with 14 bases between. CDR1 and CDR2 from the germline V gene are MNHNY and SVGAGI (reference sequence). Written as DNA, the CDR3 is TGTGCCATCACCCGGACAGAGAATCAGCCCCAGCATTTT. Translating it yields CAITRTENQPQHF.

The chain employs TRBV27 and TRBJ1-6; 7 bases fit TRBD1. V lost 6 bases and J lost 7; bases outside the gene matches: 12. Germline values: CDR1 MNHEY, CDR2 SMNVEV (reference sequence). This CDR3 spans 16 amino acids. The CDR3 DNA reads TGTGCCAGCAGCCTTACACTCAGGGGGGTCAATTCACCCCTCCACTTT. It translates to CASSLTLRGVNSPLHF.

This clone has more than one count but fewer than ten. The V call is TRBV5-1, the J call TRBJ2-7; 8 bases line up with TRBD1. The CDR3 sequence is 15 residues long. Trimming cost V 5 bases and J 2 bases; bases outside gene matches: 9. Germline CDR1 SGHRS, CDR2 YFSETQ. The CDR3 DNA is TGCGCCAGCAGTTATGGACAGGGAGACACCTACGAGCAGTACTTC. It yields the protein CASSYGQGDTYEQYF.

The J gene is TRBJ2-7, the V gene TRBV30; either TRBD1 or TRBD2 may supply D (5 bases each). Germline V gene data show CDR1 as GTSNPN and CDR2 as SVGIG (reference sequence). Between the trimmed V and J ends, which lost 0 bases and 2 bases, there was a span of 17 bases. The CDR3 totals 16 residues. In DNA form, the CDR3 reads TGTGCCTGGAGTGTGAGAACCGGGACCCCCGCCTACGAGCAGTACTTC. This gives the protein CAWSVRTGTPAYEQYF. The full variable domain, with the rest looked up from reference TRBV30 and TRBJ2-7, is SQTIHQWPATLVQPVGSPLSLECTVEGTSNPNLYWYRQAAGRGLQLLFYSVGIGQISSEVPQNLSASRPQDRQFILSSKKLLLSDSGFYLCAWSVRTGTPAYEQYFGPGTRLTVT.

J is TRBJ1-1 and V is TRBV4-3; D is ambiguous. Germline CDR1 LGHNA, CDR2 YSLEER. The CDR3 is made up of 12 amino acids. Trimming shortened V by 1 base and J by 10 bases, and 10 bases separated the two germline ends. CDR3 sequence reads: CASSQGGYGAFF. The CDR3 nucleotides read TGCGCCAGCAGCCAAGGAGGGTACGGAGCTTTCTTT.

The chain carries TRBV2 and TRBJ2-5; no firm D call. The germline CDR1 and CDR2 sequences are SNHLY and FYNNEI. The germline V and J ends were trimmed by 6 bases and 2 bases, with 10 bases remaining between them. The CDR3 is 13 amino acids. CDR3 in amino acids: CASSPRRQETQYF. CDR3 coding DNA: TGTGCCAGCAGCCCCAGACGACAAGAGACCCAGTACTTC.

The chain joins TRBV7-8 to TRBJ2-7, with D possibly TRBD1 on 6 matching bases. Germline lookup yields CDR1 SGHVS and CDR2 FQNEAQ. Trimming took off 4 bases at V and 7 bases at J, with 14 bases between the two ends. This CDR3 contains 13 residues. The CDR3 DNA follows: TGTGCCAGCAGCTCACGGCCAGGGGTTGAGCAGTACTTC. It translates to CASSSRPGVEQYF.